Shown below are 24 T cell receptor beta chains from a single sample sequenced in a study of OX40 agonist ivuxolimab in advanced cancers. Produced via immunoSEQ multiplex PCR; TCRdb's table is partial and in-frame only. The data contain 50,000 to 55,000 clones, about 81% of them singletons. The sample consisted of CD4+ or CD8+ T cells sorted from blood, taken in a trial of the OX40 agonist ivuxolimab. The receptors were sampled from an adult with an advanced solid tumor such as melanoma, head and neck, liver or kidney cancer.

The rearrangement joins TRBV14 to TRBJ2-5, with 7 nucleotides matching TRBD2. The CDR3 is 16 amino acids. The germline V gene has CDR1 SGHDN and CDR2 FVKESK. The V gene end was trimmed by 3 bases and the J gene end by 0 bases; junction bases not matched to a gene: 7. CDR3 nucleotides: TGTGCCAGCAGCCATAACCCCGGGGGGTACCAAGAGACCCAGTACTTC. It is translated as CASSHNPGGYQETQYF.

V and J are TRBV10-1 and TRBJ2-7; TRBD1 matches at 9 bases. The CDR3 contains 13 residues. Germline V lookup: CDR1 WNHNN, CDR2 SYGVQD (reference sequence). J was trimmed by 2 bases and V by 8 bases; bases with no gene match: 4. The CDR3 nucleotides are TGCGCCAGCCGCCGGGACAGGGCCTACGAGCAGTACTTC. Its translation is CASRRDRAYEQYF.

V is TRBV9 and J is TRBJ2-7; 7 bases agree with TRBD1. Germline CDR1 and CDR2: SGDLS and YYNGEE. The CDR3 sequence is 14 residues long. V was clipped by 3 bases and J by 2 bases; unmatched bases: 5. The CDR3 sequence: CASSGTGYPYEQYF. In DNA form, the CDR3 reads TGTGCCAGCAGCGGGACAGGTTATCCCTACGAGCAGTACTTC.

The rearrangement links TRBV28 to TRBJ2-7, with TRBD2 matching 12 bases. V trimming: 5 bases; J trimming: 6 bases; junction bases outside the gene matches: 8. Germline V gene sequence: CDR1 MDHEN, CDR2 SYDVKM. This CDR3 region has 15 residues. The CDR3 protein is CASSPTSGGRFEQYF. The CDR3 region has the DNA TGTGCCAGCAGTCCTACTAGCGGGGGGCGTTTCGAGCAGTACTTC.

The chain uses TRBV12-5 and TRBJ2-7; D possibly corresponds to TRBD1 (5 bases). The CDR3 totals 17 residues. CDR1 LGHNT and CDR2 FRNRAP come from the germline V gene. V lost 6 bases, J lost 4 bases, and 25 bases lay in between. CDR3 region: CASGRTQAAGFSYEQYF. The CDR3, as DNA: TGTGCTAGTGGCCGTACTCAGGCGGCAGGGTTTTCGTACGAGCAGTACTTC.

V usage is TRBV6-4 and J usage is TRBJ2-5, with D tentatively TRBD2 (6 bases). Germline CDR1 is MRHNA and CDR2 is SNTAGT. The CDR3 contains 13 residues. The germline V and J ends were trimmed by 5 bases and 4 bases, with 11 bases remaining between them. DNA for the CDR3: TGTGCCAGCAGTAAGGAGGGTGGAGAGACCCAGTACTTC. This translates into CASSKEGGETQYF.

The chain couples TRBV7-9 to TRBJ1-2; tentatively, D is TRBD1 (6 bases). The germline V and J ends were trimmed by 5 bases and 8 bases, with 12 bases remaining between them. This CDR3 is built from 12 residues. Germline-derived CDR1 and CDR2 are SEHNR and FQNEAQ (reference sequence). The DNA of the CDR3 is TGTGCCAGCAGCCTGAGTGGGGGCGGCTACACCTTC. Protein product: CASSLSGGGYTF. Using reference TRBV7-9 and TRBJ1-2 for the parts outside the CDR3, the full variable domain is DTGVSQNPRHKITKRGQNVTFRCDPISEHNRLYWYRQTLGQGPEFLTYFQNEAQLEKSRLLSDRFSAERPKGSFSTLEIQRTEQGDSAMYLCASSLSGGGYTFGSGTRLTVV.

V usage is TRBV19 and J usage is TRBJ2-7, with D perhaps matching TRBD2 (6 bases). CDR3 length: 14 residues. V was cut by 8 bases and J by 0 bases, with 14 bases left in between. The germline V gene encodes CDR1 LNHDA and CDR2 SQIVND (reference sequence). The DNA of the CDR3 is TGTGCCAGTGCCGGGACTGCGAGCTCCTACGAGCAGTACTTC. Protein: CASAGTASSYEQYF.

The V call is TRBV1, the J call TRBJ2-4; TRBD2 was called by the table and not checked on the DNA. TRBV1 is an annotated pseudogene. This CDR3 comprises 19 residues. CDR3 bases: TGCACCAGCAGCCACTTACTAGCGGGAGGGGCATTGTGGGGAAACATTCAGTACTTC. As protein: CTSSHLLAGGALWGNIQYF.

This clone was seen only a few times. The V and J genes are TRBV15 and TRBJ1-2, with D hard to call. The germline V gene has CDR1 LNHNV and CDR2 YYDKDF (reference sequence). The V end was cut by 0 bases, the J end by 8 bases, with 16 bases between. The CDR3 has 15 residues. The CDR3 protein is CATSRDSAYAPGYTF. The CDR3, as DNA: TGTGCCACCAGCAGAGATTCGGCTTACGCACCCGGCTACACCTTC.

The rearrangement joins TRBV19 to TRBJ1-2; D call uncertain. Between the trimmed V and J ends, which lost 4 bases and 4 bases, there was a span of 13 bases. From germline, CDR1 is LNHDA and CDR2 SQIVND (reference sequence). This CDR3 has 14 residues. CDR3 in DNA: TGTGCCAGTAGTAATCCGGGAATGGGCTATGGCTACACCTTC. Its protein is CASSNPGMGYGYTF.

The chain employs TRBV27 and TRBJ2-1; weak D call: TRBD2 (6 bases). The V gene's germline CDR1 is MNHEY and CDR2 SMNVEV (reference sequence). The germline V and J ends were trimmed by 1 base and 6 bases, with 16 bases remaining between them. The CDR3 has 16 amino acids. This CDR3 is CASSLWRALTRNEQFF. The CDR3 bases are TGTGCCAGCAGTTTATGGAGGGCCCTTACGCGCAATGAGCAGTTCTTC.

V is TRBV11-2 and J is TRBJ2-5; D might be TRBD2 (7 bases). CDR1 and CDR2 from the germline V gene are SGHAT and FQNNGV. The V end was cut by 1 base, the J end by 5 bases, with 20 bases between. This CDR3 spans 17 amino acids. The CDR3: CASSLVSGGAIRETQYF. CDR3 coding DNA: TGTGCCAGCAGCTTAGTTAGTGGGGGGGCGATAAGGGAGACCCAGTACTTC.

The chain links TRBV11-1 to TRBJ2-3; weak D call: TRBD1 (6 bases). Trimming shortened V by 5 bases and J by 11 bases, and 23 bases separated the two germline ends. The germline CDR1 and CDR2 sequences are SGHAT and FQDESV (reference sequence). This CDR3 comprises 15 residues. The CDR3 region is CASSETGFTTGLQYF. DNA for the CDR3: TGTGCCAGCAGCGAAACCGGGTTTACCACAGGGTTGCAGTATTTT.

The genes are TRBV9 and TRBJ2-4; 8 bases fit TRBD1. J was trimmed by 7 bases and V by 4 bases; bases with no gene match: 13. This CDR3 region has 16 residues. CDR1 is SGDLS and CDR2 is YYNGEE in the germline V gene. This chain's CDR3 is CASSLGGGQGANIQYF. The CDR3 bases are TGTGCCAGCAGCTTGGGTGGCGGGCAGGGGGCGAACATTCAGTACTTC. The whole variable domain, filled in from reference TRBV9 and TRBJ2-4, reads DSGVTQTPKHLITATGQRVTLRCSPRSGDLSVYWYQQSLDQGLQFLIQYYNGEERAKGNILERFSAQQFPDLHSELNLSSLELGDSALYFCASSLGGGQGANIQYFGAGTRLSVL.

The gene calls are TRBV6-6 and TRBJ2-7, with 7 positions matching TRBD1. Trimming removed 5 bases from V and 2 bases from J; junction bases left unmatched: 3. Germline CDR1 and CDR2: MNHNY and SVGAGI (reference sequence). The CDR3 consists of 13 residues. CDR3 DNA: TGTGCCAGCAGTCCGGACAGGCCCTACGAGCAGTACTTC. Translating it yields CASSPDRPYEQYF.

This clone was recorded a few times. The J gene is TRBJ1-1, the V gene TRBV4-1, with D hard to call. Trimming removed 4 bases from V and 9 bases from J, with 27 bases in between. The CDR3 has 17 residues. Germline-derived CDR1 and CDR2 are MGHRA and YSYEKL. This chain's CDR3 is CASSLPTTRGPVAKAFF. The CDR3 nucleotides read TGCGCCAGCAGCCTACCCACGACCCGTGGCCCTGTCGCGAAAGCTTTCTTT.

The genes are TRBV6-5 and TRBJ2-1, with TRBD2 matching 8 bases. CDR1 and CDR2 from the germline V gene are MNHEY and SVGAGI. The CDR3 runs 14 residues. V gave up 2 bases and J gave up 5 bases; unmatched junction bases: 2. The chain's CDR3 is CASSYSGGHNEQFF. In nucleotides, the CDR3 is TGTGCCAGCAGTTACAGCGGGGGCCACAATGAGCAGTTCTTC.

The chain combines TRBV4-1 with TRBJ2-5; 7 positions match TRBD2. The J call may be mistaken, given a closer DNA end match to TRBJ2-7. CDR1 MGHRA and CDR2 YSYEKL come from the germline V gene. The CDR3 extends over 19 amino acids. The CDR3 reads CASSQVAGDLPPFSYEQYF. As DNA, the CDR3 is TGCGCCAGCAGCCAAGTGGCGGGGGACCTACCACCCTTCTCCTACGAGCAGTACTTC.

This clone was seen a handful of times. This chain uses TRBV6-5 with TRBJ2-1; D is undetermined. V lost 2 bases and J lost 5, with 7 bases in between. Germline values: CDR1 MNHEY, CDR2 SVGAGI. The CDR3 extends over 13 amino acids. The CDR3 protein is CASSYGANNEQFF. As DNA, the CDR3 is TGTGCCAGCAGTTACGGCGCAAACAATGAGCAGTTCTTC.

The rearrangement uses TRBV11-2 and TRBJ1-2; a possible D gene is TRBD1 (6 bases). Trimming cost V 5 bases and J 2 bases, with 12 bases left between them. This CDR3 has 14 residues. From germline, CDR1 is SGHAT and CDR2 FQNNGV. The CDR3 sequence: CASSPTTGNYGYTF. CDR3 DNA: TGTGCCAGCAGCCCAACTACAGGGAACTATGGCTACACCTTC.

The CDR3 sequence is CASSLLAGGPRETQYF. DNA for the CDR3: TGCGCCAGCAGCTTGTTAGCGGGGGGGCCTCGGGAGACCCAGTACTTC. J is TRBJ2-5 and V is TRBV5-1, with 11 positions matching TRBD2. The CDR3 contains 16 residues. In germline, CDR1 is SGHRS, CDR2 YFSETQ. V was clipped by 1 base and J by 5 bases; unmatched bases: 7. Combining the CDR3 with reference TRBV5-1 and TRBJ2-5 gives the whole variable domain KAGVTQTPRYLIKTRGQQVTLSCSPISGHRSVSWYQQTPGQGLQFLFEYFSETQRNKGNFPGRFSGRQFSNSRSEMNVSTLELGDSALYLCASSLLAGGPRETQYFGPGTRLLVL.

This clone was recorded only once. The chain carries TRBV6-5 and TRBJ1-1; perhaps TRBD1 as D (5 bases). CDR1 and CDR2 (germline): MNHEY, SVGAGI. The CDR3 consists of 15 residues. V shed 6 bases and J shed 3 bases, with 17 bases lying between them. The CDR3 region is CASRRPTGGYTEAFF. The CDR3 DNA reads as TGTGCCAGCAGAAGACCTACGGGGGGTTACACTGAAGCTTTCTTT.

V gene TRBV10-1 combines with J gene TRBJ2-3, with 15 nucleotides matching TRBD2. The CDR3 is 18 amino acids. Per germline, CDR1 WNHNN and CDR2 SYGVQD (reference sequence). With 6 bases clipped from V and 2 bases from J, the junction kept 9 bases outside the gene matches. The CDR3 sequence: CASRPAGTSGGSTDTQYF. CDR3 nucleotide sequence: TGCGCCAGCAGACCCGCCGGGACTAGCGGGGGGTCCACAGATACGCAGTATTTT.